Listed here is a single TCR beta chain. Noted treatment: 19 received Ad26.COV2.S at low or high dose, single or two shots; several received placebo; per-sample allocation not given. Following the first vaccine or placebo injection, samples were taken on day 63. Repertoires were generated with immunoSEQ multiplex PCR, while TCRdb's copy carries only in-frame clones and drops some. The profile shows over 450,000 clones, approximately 90% of them singletons. The data belong to a study of Ad26.COV2.S vaccination and SARS-CoV-2 variants. Germline V CDR1 and CDR2: KGHSH, LQKENI. This CDR3 has 18 residues. The V and J ends lost 0 bases and 0 bases respectively, with 18 bases between them.

The TCR comes from a person between 18 and 59 years old who received the Ad26.COV2.S COVID-19 vaccine or a placebo. The gene calls are TRBV18 and TRBJ2-7; D might be TRBD1 (5 bases). The sequencing here drew on peripheral blood, taken in a trial of Ad26.COV2.S vaccine versus placebo. CDR3 in amino acids: CASSPPRQSDKGSYEQYF. The CDR3, as DNA: TGTGCCAGCTCACCACCGAGACAGTCGGATAAGGGCTCCTACGAGCAGTACTTC.